The rows below give T cell receptor beta chains drawn from one sample of a study of blood T cell repertoires in COVID-19. Clones were read by immunoSEQ multiplex PCR, and TCRdb kept only the in-frame ones, dropping some. The data hold some 45,000 clones, with around 90% observed a single time. Specimen: peripheral blood. All receptors derive from a human donor with active COVID-19. The donor label of this sample is uncertain. Each CDR3 is given with its conserved first and last residue. A D gene is named only where the DNA matches it firmly. Size is stated for part of the rows, as once, few or many counts, or as a class when the clone is expanded.

clone_size	v_call	j_call	d_call	cdr3_aa	cdr3_nt
few	TRBV7-2	TRBJ1-1	-	CASSLAGNRAEAFF	TGTGCCAGCAGCTTAGCAGGGAACAGGGCTGAAGCTTTCTTT
-	TRBV7-9	TRBJ2-7	TRBD1	CASSFGQGIEQYF	TGTGCCAGCAGCTTTGGACAGGGCATCGAGCAGTACTTC
-	TRBV12-3/TRBV12-4	TRBJ2-1	-	CASSLVRGEQFF	TGTGCCAGCAGTTTGGTCCGGGGTGAGCAGTTCTTC
few	TRBV30	TRBJ1-1	-	CAWSQWGGSEAFF	TGTGCCTGGAGTCAATGGGGGGGCTCTGAAGCTTTCTTT
-	TRBV19	TRBJ2-2	TRBD1	CASTDRGNTGELFF	TGTGCCAGTACAGACAGGGGGAACACCGGGGAGCTGTTTTTT
-	TRBV5-1	TRBJ2-3	-	CASSWGGTDTQYF	TGCGCCAGCAGCTGGGGCGGTACAGATACGCAGTATTTT
few	TRBV7-6	TRBJ2-4	TRBD1	CASSPGQGIAKNIQYF	TGTGCCAGCAGCCCGGGACAGGGGATAGCCAAAAACATTCAGTACTTC
-	TRBV6-6	TRBJ2-1	TRBD2	CASSYSVGLAGGEQFF	TGTGCCAGCAGTTACTCTGTAGGACTAGCGGGAGGTGAGCAGTTCTTC
-	TRBV7-2	TRBJ1-1	-	CASSEEGGRPAFF	TGTGCCAGCAGCGAAGAGGGGGGGCGTCCAGCTTTCTTT
-	TRBV6-4	TRBJ1-1	TRBD1	CASTGQANTEAFF	TGTGCCAGCACCGGACAGGCGAACACTGAAGCTTTCTTT
-	TRBV19	TRBJ2-7	TRBD2	CASSDRLAGWTWQYF	TGTGCCAGTAGTGACCGACTAGCGGGGTGGACGTGGCAGTACTTC
-	TRBV29-1	TRBJ2-7	-	CSAVQGGQYF	TGCAGCGCTGTTCAGGGTGGGCAGTACTTC
-	TRBV21-1	TRBJ1-4	-	CARDRGLGEKLFF	TGTGCCAGAGACAGGGGGCTCGGGGAAAAACTGTTTTTT
-	TRBV28	TRBJ1-2	-	CASSSKWTVNYGYTF	TGTGCCAGCAGTTCCAAATGGACAGTCAACTATGGCTACACCTTC
-	TRBV10-3	TRBJ2-7	-	CAISEQAGVGEQYF	TGTGCCATCAGTGAGCAAGCAGGGGTTGGGGAGCAGTACTTC
-	TRBV6-5	TRBJ1-1	-	CASKGGAQIFEAFF	TGTGCCAGCAAGGGGGGGGCGCAAATTTTTGAAGCTTTCTTT
-	TRBV9	TRBJ1-2	-	CASSVVTEAGYGYTF	TGTGCCAGCAGCGTAGTAACGGAGGCAGGCTATGGCTACACCTTC
-	TRBV7-9	TRBJ1-2	-	CASSSPRTWGYTF	TGTGCCAGCAGCTCCCCCCGGACATGGGGCTACACCTTC
few	TRBV3-1/TRBV3-2	TRBJ2-7	-	CASSPSSSSYEQYF	TGTGCCAGCAGCCCATCTAGCAGCTCCTACGAGCAGTACTTC
-	TRBV11-2	TRBJ1-1	-	CASSLAKRAFF	TGTGCCAGCAGCTTAGCGAAGCGAGCTTTCTTT
-	TRBV5-4	TRBJ2-2	-	CASSLPAGELFF	TGTGCCAGCAGCTTACCGGCCGGGGAGCTGTTTTTT
-	TRBV5-1	TRBJ2-3	TRBD2	CASSPPHGGAGDTQYF	TGCGCCAGCAGCCCACCTCACGGGGGGGCGGGAGATACGCAGTATTTT
-	TRBV6-5	TRBJ1-1	-	CASSLTGRTEAFF	TGTGCCAGCAGTTTGACAGGAAGGACTGAAGCTTTCTTT
-	TRBV9	TRBJ2-5	-	CASSVGREETQYF	TGTGCCAGCAGCGTAGGGAGGGAAGAGACCCAGTACTTC
-	TRBV19	TRBJ1-5	-	CASREVDVSNQPQHF	TGTGCCAGTAGGGAGGTCGACGTTAGCAATCAGCCCCAGCATTTT
-	TRBV9	TRBJ2-2	-	CASSVVGEAGELFF	TGTGCCAGCAGCGTAGTCGGGGAGGCCGGGGAGCTGTTTTTT
-	TRBV7-2	TRBJ1-1	-	CASSTATGGNTEAFF	TGTGCCAGCAGCACGGCCACGGGGGGGAACACTGAAGCTTTCTTT
-	TRBV10-3	TRBJ2-7	TRBD1	CAISGDQGDYEQYF	TGTGCCATCAGTGGCGATCAGGGGGACTACGAGCAGTACTTC
-	TRBV5-4	TRBJ2-5	-	CASSPDSKGETQYF	TGTGCCAGCAGCCCTGACTCAAAAGGAGAGACCCAGTACTTC
few	TRBV5-6	TRBJ1-6	-	CASTLGGTHSPLHF	TGTGCCAGCACCCTGGGGGGGACTCATTCACCCCTCCACTTT
-	TRBV7-9	TRBJ2-7	TRBD1	CASSIRDRRDHEQYF	TGTGCCAGCAGCATCCGGGACAGGAGGGATCACGAGCAGTACTTC
-	TRBV6-5	TRBJ1-2	TRBD1	CASSRQGYGYTF	TGTGCCAGCAGCCGACAGGGCTATGGCTACACCTTC
-	TRBV30	TRBJ2-4	-	CAWSVGGAKNIQYF	TGTGCCTGGAGTGTGGGGGGAGCCAAAAACATTCAGTACTTC
-	TRBV7-2	TRBJ2-1	TRBD2	CASSLEGTSGRFYNEQFF	TGTGCCAGCAGCTTAGAGGGGACTAGCGGGAGATTCTACAATGAGCAGTTCTTC
large	TRBV28	TRBJ2-2	-	CASSSRGTGELFF	TGTGCCAGCAGTTCCCGGGGCACCGGGGAGCTGTTTTTT
-	TRBV30	TRBJ2-1	TRBD1	CAWSVLYRGFSDEQFF	TGTGCCTGGAGTGTACTGTACAGGGGGTTTTCGGATGAGCAGTTCTTC
-	TRBV19	TRBJ1-5	-	CASSISWGDSNQPQHF	TGTGCCAGTAGTATATCATGGGGGGACAGCAATCAGCCCCAGCATTTT
-	TRBV2	TRBJ2-6	TRBD2	CASSVGAGRMANVLTF	TGTGCCAGCAGTGTTGGAGCGGGGCGCATGGCCAACGTCCTGACTTTC
-	TRBV5-4	TRBJ2-5	-	CASSSRGAGPGTQYF	TGTGCCAGCAGCTCTCGGGGGGCGGGACCAGGGACCCAGTACTTC
once	TRBV6-2/TRBV6-3	TRBJ2-1	-	CASSQANEQFF	TGTGCCAGCAGCCAAGCGAATGAGCAGTTCTTC
-	TRBV18	TRBJ2-3	-	CASSPPSADTQYF	TGTGCCAGCTCACCACCTTCCGCAGATACGCAGTATTTT
-	TRBV3-1/TRBV3-2	TRBJ1-1	TRBD1	CASSQDKGASTEAFF	TGTGCCAGCAGCCAAGATAAGGGGGCGAGCACTGAAGCTTTCTTT
few	TRBV5-8	TRBJ1-5	-	CASSLQGYSNQPQHF	TGTGCCAGCAGCCTCCAGGGTTATAGCAATCAGCCCCAGCATTTT
-	TRBV19	TRBJ2-7	-	CASSINSRVSSYEQYF	TGTGCCAGTAGTATAAACAGCAGGGTCAGCTCCTACGAGCAGTACTTC
-	TRBV5-1	TRBJ1-4	-	CASRQTPTGGEKLFF	TGCGCCAGCAGACAGACCCCAACGGGAGGGGAAAAACTGTTTTTT
-	TRBV18	TRBJ1-1	-	CASSPRRGGISEAFF	TGTGCCAGCTCACCACGGAGGGGTGGGATATCTGAAGCTTTCTTT